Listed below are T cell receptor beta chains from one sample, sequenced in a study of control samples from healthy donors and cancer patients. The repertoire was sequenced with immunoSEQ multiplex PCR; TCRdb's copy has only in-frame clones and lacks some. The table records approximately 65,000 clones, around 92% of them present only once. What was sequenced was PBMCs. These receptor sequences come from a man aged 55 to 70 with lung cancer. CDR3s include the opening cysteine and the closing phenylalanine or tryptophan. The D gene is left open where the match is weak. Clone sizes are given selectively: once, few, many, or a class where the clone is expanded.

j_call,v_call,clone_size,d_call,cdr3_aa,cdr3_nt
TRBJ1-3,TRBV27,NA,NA,CASRSNPSSGNTIYF,TGTGCCAGCAGGTCAAATCCCAGCTCTGGAAACACCATATATTTT
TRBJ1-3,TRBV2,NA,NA,CASQGFSGNTIYF,TGTGCCAGTCAGGGTTTCTCTGGAAACACCATATATTTT
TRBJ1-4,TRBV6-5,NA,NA,CASSYLLGEKLFF,TGTGCCAGCAGTTACCTCCTAGGTGAAAAACTGTTTTTT
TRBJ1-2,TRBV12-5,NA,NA,CASGEPGASPYGYTF,TGTGCTAGTGGTGAACCCGGGGCTAGCCCTTATGGCTACACCTTC
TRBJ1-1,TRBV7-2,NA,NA,CASSLNAGEAFF,TGTGCCAGCAGCTTAAATGCAGGTGAAGCTTTCTTT
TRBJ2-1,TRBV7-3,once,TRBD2,CASSPRTSGGRYNEQFF,TGTGCCAGCAGCCCCCGGACTAGCGGGGGGCGATACAATGAGCAGTTCTTC
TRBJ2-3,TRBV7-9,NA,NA,CASSSADTQYF,TGCGCCAGCAGCTCTGCAGATACGCAGTATTTT
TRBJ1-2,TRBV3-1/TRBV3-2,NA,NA,CASSQDNYGYTF,TGTGCCAGCAGCCAAGATAACTATGGCTACACCTTC
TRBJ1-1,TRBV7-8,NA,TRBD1,CASSERDSPRAAFF,TGTGCCAGCAGCGAGAGGGACAGCCCTAGGGCAGCTTTCTTT
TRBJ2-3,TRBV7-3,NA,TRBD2,CASSHGGVADTQYF,TGTGCCAGCAGCCACGGGGGGGTCGCAGATACGCAGTATTTT
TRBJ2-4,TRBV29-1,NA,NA,CSVKQGFLKNIQYF,TGCAGCGTGAAACAGGGATTTCTCAAAAACATTCAGTACTTC
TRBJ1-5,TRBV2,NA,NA,CASSEDPGSNQPQHF,TGTGCCAGCAGTGAAGACCCGGGGAGCAATCAGCCCCAGCATTTT
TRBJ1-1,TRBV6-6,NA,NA,CASSWVLGGGTEAFF,TGTGCCAGCAGCTGGGTGTTAGGCGGGGGGACTGAAGCTTTCTTT
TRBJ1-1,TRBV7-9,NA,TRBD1,CASSLSPTGTNTEAFF,TGTGCCAGCAGCTTATCCCCGACAGGGACGAACACTGAAGCTTTCTTT
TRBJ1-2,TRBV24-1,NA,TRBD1,CATSFRQGAGYTF,TGTGCCACCAGTTTTAGACAGGGCGCGGGCTACACCTTC
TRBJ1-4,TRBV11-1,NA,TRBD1,CASSFGQGGEKLFF,TGTGCCAGCAGCTTCGGACAGGGAGGGGAAAAACTGTTTTTT
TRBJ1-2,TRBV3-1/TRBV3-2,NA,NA,CASSHGEDGYTF,TGTGCCAGCAGCCACGGGGAGGATGGCTACACCTTC
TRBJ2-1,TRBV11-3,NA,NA,CASSLWARFQGEQFF,TGTGCCAGCAGCTTGTGGGCCAGGTTTCAGGGTGAGCAGTTCTTC
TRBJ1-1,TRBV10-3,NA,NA,CAISEMEGRPTEAFF,TGTGCCATCAGTGAAATGGAGGGTAGGCCCACTGAAGCTTTCTTT
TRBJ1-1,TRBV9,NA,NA,CASSVLGDTEAFF,TGTGCCAGCAGCGTGTTGGGGGACACTGAAGCTTTCTTT
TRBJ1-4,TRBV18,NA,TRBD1,CASSPGTDSGGELFF,TGTGCCAGCTCACCTGGGACAGATTCCGGAGGGGAACTGTTTTTT
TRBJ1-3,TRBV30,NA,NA,CAWSGGFENTIYF,TGTGCCTGGAGTGGGGGGTTTGAAAACACCATATATTTT
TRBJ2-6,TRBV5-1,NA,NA,CASSLEANSGANVLTF,TGCGCCAGCAGCTTGGAAGCCAACTCTGGGGCCAACGTCCTGACTTTC
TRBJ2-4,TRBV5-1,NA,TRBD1,CASSGGQGLAKNIQYF,TGCGCCAGCAGCGGGGGACAGGGACTAGCCAAAAACATTCAGTACTTC
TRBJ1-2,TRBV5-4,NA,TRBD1,CASSHSRDRDNYGYTF,TGTGCCAGCAGCCATAGCCGGGACAGGGATAACTATGGCTACACCTTC
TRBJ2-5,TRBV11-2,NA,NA,CASSRDRQETQYF,TGTGCCAGCAGCCGTGACAGACAAGAGACCCAGTACTTC
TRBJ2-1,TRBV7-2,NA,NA,CASSLGTAGNEQFF,TGTGCCAGCAGCTTGGGGACCGCAGGTAATGAGCAGTTCTTC
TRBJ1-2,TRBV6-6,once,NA,CASSKDSGHGYTF,TGTGCCAGCAGTAAGGACAGTGGACATGGCTACACCTTC
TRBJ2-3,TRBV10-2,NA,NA,CASSGTSRSTDTQYF,TGCGCCAGCAGCGGGACATCCAGGAGCACAGATACGCAGTATTTT
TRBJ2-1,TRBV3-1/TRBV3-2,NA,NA,CASSPLLGSYNEQFF,TGTGCCAGCAGCCCTCTATTGGGCTCCTACAATGAGCAGTTCTTC
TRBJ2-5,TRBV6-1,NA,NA,CASSEREETQYF,TGTGCCAGCAGTGAACGGGAAGAGACCCAGTACTTC